A single sample is the source of the 30 T cell receptor beta chains below, sequenced in a study of regulatory T cells in long-lasting Graves disease. Arm-PCR of CDR3 regions with iRepertoire HTBI primers generated TCR beta libraries. TCRdb recomputed calls from the multiplex PCR reads with MiXCR, one row per CDR3 protein. The sample includes hundreds of thousands of distinct CDR3 sequences, about 16% of them seen just once. Time point noted: newly diagnosed GD, antithyroid drugs for less than 3 months. Researchers made the TCR library from RNA that was extracted from PBMCs. These records were also assigned to another study, of T cells in Graves' hyperthyroidism and ophthalmopathy.

The specimen comprised peripheral blood mononuclear cells (PBMCs), sampled at new diagnosis, from a patient treated with antithyroid drugs. These receptors were obtained from a woman aged 35-60 years with Graves disease.

The chain is built from TRBV24-1 and TRBJ2-1; 9 bases map to TRBD1. In germline, CDR1 is KGHDR, CDR2 SFDVKD. J lost 8 bases, V lost 3 bases, and 7 bases had no gene match. The CDR3 runs 15 residues. For the CDR3, the DNA is TGTGCCACCAGTGATGGACAGGGGAGTGTGGATGAGCAGTTCTTC. Translating it yields CATSDGQGSVDEQFF.

This clonotype was detected many times. The V gene is TRBV27, the J gene TRBJ1-5; D gene uncertain. There are 14 residues in the CDR3. In germline, CDR1 is MNHEY, CDR2 SMNVEV (reference sequence). Trimming removed 2 bases from V and 8 bases from J, with 13 bases in between. The CDR3 is CASSLTFPGEPQHF. CDR3 nucleotide sequence: TGTGCCAGCAGTTTAACCTTCCCCGGGGAGCCCCAGCATTTT.

This clonotype was seen only a few times. CDR3 residues: CASSTRGGADTQYF. The CDR3 DNA follows: TGCGCCAGCAGCACGAGGGGGGGGGCAGATACGCAGTATTTT. The rearrangement links TRBV4-1 to TRBJ2-3; possibly TRBD2 for D (7 bases). The CDR3 extends over 14 amino acids. Looked up from germline, CDR1 is MGHRA and CDR2 is YSYEKL. V lost 5 bases and J 4 bases, leaving 13 bases between the germline ends.

This clonotype came up once. This rearrangement joins TRBV12-3 or TRBV12-4 to TRBJ1-2, with D uncertain. CDR3 size: 15 residues. The V end was cut by 7 bases, the J end by 3 bases, with 18 bases between. CDR3 amino acids: CASKPREQPHYGYTF. The CDR3 nucleotides are TGTGCCAGCAAACCCCGGGAACAACCGCACTATGGCTACACCTTC.

This clonotype appeared many times. This chain joins TRBV12-3 or TRBV12-4 and TRBJ1-5, with D hard to call. V lost 6 bases and J lost 6, with 15 bases in between. This CDR3 contains 14 residues. The CDR3 loop reads CASSPGRHGQPQHF. CDR3 nucleotide sequence: TGTGCCAGCAGCCCAGGCAGGCATGGTCAGCCCCAGCATTTT.

This clonotype has only a few counts. The J gene is TRBJ2-5, the V gene TRBV28, with 7 nucleotides matching TRBD2. Germline CDR1 MDHEN, CDR2 SYDVKM. CDR3 size: 15 residues. Trimming cost V 6 bases and J 1 base; bases outside gene matches: 8. This CDR3 reads CASSPGAGSQETQYF. The DNA of the CDR3 is TGTGCCAGCAGCCCGGGAGCGGGGAGCCAAGAGACCCAGTACTTC.

This clonotype was seen repeatedly, ten times or more. The chain uses TRBV2 and TRBJ1-1; 10 bases agree with TRBD1. The CDR3 covers 16 residues. In germline, CDR1 is SNHLY, CDR2 FYNNEI. The ends lost 1 base at V and 1 base at J; junction bases unmatched: 3. DNA of the CDR3: TGTGCCAGCAGTGAAGTGGGGACAGGGGCGAACACTGAAGCTTTCTTT. Amino acids: CASSEVGTGANTEAFF.

This sequence joins TRBV12-3 or TRBV12-4 and TRBJ2-7; TRBD1 agrees at 9 bases. The CDR3 is made up of 21 amino acids. The V and J ends lost 3 bases and 6 bases, in that order; junction bases with no gene match: 27. CDR3 region: CASSFRGPLRDRVSFQCEQYF. CDR3 DNA sequence: TGTGCCAGCAGTTTTCGGGGCCCCCTCCGGGACAGGGTTTCCTTTCAGTGCGAGCAGTACTTC.

This clonotype was seen a handful of times. Germline is not matched at one junction end, which may reflect a read error. The chain couples TRBV5-6 to TRBJ2-6, with no clear D. Germline loops: CDR1 SGHDT, CDR2 YYEEEE. This CDR3 comprises 12 residues. The CDR3 sequence is CASSLTVFPFAF. CDR3 nucleotide sequence: TGTGCCAGCAGCTTGACAGTATTCCCCTTCGCTTTC. The entire variable domain, with the rest obtained from reference TRBV5-6 and TRBJ2-6, is as follows: DAGVTQSPTHLIKTRGQQVTLRCSPKSGHDTVSWYQQALGQGPQFIFQYYEEEERQRGNFPDRFSGHQFPNYSSELNVNALLLGDSALYLCASSLTVFPFAFGAGSRLTVL.

The V gene is TRBV18, the J gene TRBJ2-4; D is uncertain. Between the trimmed V and J ends, which lost 0 bases and 0 bases, there was a span of 9 bases. The CDR3 loop spans 16 amino acids. CDR1 is KGHSH, CDR2 LQKENI, per germline. For the CDR3, the DNA is TGTGCCAGCTCACCACCAGGGCAACTAGCCAAAAACATTCAGTACTTC. As protein: CASSPPGQLAKNIQYF.

In this sample, this clonotype turned up many times. The chain couples TRBV2 to TRBJ2-2, with D possibly being TRBD1 (6 bases). The V gene lost 6 bases and the J gene lost 4 bases, with 12 bases spanning the gap. This CDR3 comprises 14 residues. Per the germline V gene, CDR1 is SNHLY and CDR2 is FYNNEI. CDR3 sequence: CASRGAGITGELFF. CDR3 DNA sequence: TGTGCCAGCAGGGGGGCCGGTATCACCGGGGAGCTGTTTTTT. Full variable domain (rest looked up from reference TRBV2 and TRBJ2-2): EPEVTQTPSHQVTQMGQEVILRCVPISNHLYFYWYRQILGQKVEFLVSFYNNEISEKSEIFDDQFSVERPDGSNFTLKIRSTKLEDSAMYFCASRGAGITGELFFGEGSRLTVL.

V gene TRBV3-1 combines with J gene TRBJ1-1; 7 nucleotides align to TRBD1. Germline V gives CDR1 LGHDT, CDR2 YNNKEL (reference sequence). There are 13 residues in the CDR3. V dropped 10 bases and J dropped 1; count of bases not matched to a gene: 6. The CDR3 nucleotides are TGTGCCACTGCCAGGGGGAGGAACACTGAAGCTTTCTTT. It yields the protein CATARGRNTEAFF.

This chain links TRBV11-3 with TRBJ2-2, with a tentative D call TRBD2 (5 bases). The CDR3 contains 14 residues. Germline V gene lookup returns CDR1 SGHNT and CDR2 YENEEA. V was cut by 5 bases and J by 6 bases, with 13 bases left in between. CDR3 coding DNA: TGTGCCAGCAGCCCAAGCGGATACGCCGGGGAGCTGTTTTTT. Translation: CASSPSGYAGELFF. The full variable domain, rest sourced from reference TRBV11-3 and TRBJ2-2, is EAGVVQSPRYKIIEKKQPVAFWCNPISGHNTLYWYLQNLGQGPELLIRYENEEAVDDSQLPKDRFSAERLKGVDSTLKIQPAELGDSAVYLCASSPSGYAGELFFGEGSRLTVL.

The rearrangement links TRBV12-3 or TRBV12-4 to TRBJ1-1, with 8 bases aligning to TRBD1. CDR3 length equals 15 residues. Unmatched junction bases numbered 8, after V lost 5 bases and J lost 3 bases. The chain's CDR3 is CASSRGQGIDTEAFF. The DNA for the CDR3 is TGTGCCAGCAGTCGTGGACAGGGTATAGACACTGAAGCTTTCTTT.

In its sample, this clonotype was seen once. CDR3 in DNA: TGTGCCAGCAGGACCGGGGCTGCCGGCGACAATGAGCAGTTCTTC. Translation gives CASRTGAAGDNEQFF. The V and J genes are TRBV6-2 or TRBV6-3 and TRBJ2-1, with D possibly being TRBD1 or TRBD2 (5 bases each). The CDR3 is 15 residues long. The ends were cut back, 6 bases at V and 5 bases at J, with 17 bases in the middle. Germline lookup yields CDR1 MNHEY and CDR2 SVGEGT.

This clonotype was counted only a few times. The chain carries TRBV5-5 and TRBJ1-4; 7 bases are a match to TRBD1. The CDR3 loop spans 15 amino acids. The germline CDR1 and CDR2 sequences are SGHKS and YYEKEE (reference sequence). V lost 2 bases, J lost 3 bases, and 4 bases stayed unmatched. The chain's CDR3 is CASSFDRAANEKLFF. The CDR3 bases are TGTGCCAGCAGCTTTGACAGGGCGGCTAATGAAAAACTGTTTTTT.

The chain is built from TRBV7-2 and TRBJ2-3, with 12 bases aligning to TRBD1. The DNA end favors TRBJ2-7, so the J call may be wrong. The CDR3 is made up of 17 amino acids. Per germline, CDR1 SGHTA and CDR2 FQGNSA. The CDR3 DNA reads TGTGCCAGCAGCTTTACACCCCCGGGACAGGGGGCTGGCGAGCAGTACTTC. Protein: CASSFTPPGQGAGEQYF.

This chain connects TRBV20-1 to TRBJ2-7; 7 nucleotides align to TRBD2. Germline V gene data show CDR1 as DFQATT and CDR2 as SNEGSKA (reference sequence). This CDR3 has 12 amino acids. With V trimmed by 6 bases and J by 5 bases, 7 bases remained unmatched. CDR3 sequence (DNA): TGCAGTGCCTTGGGTCGGGGGGACGAGCAGTACTTC. Its protein is CSALGRGDEQYF.

This clonotype has a count of ten or more. The chain carries TRBV28 and TRBJ1-2, with D tentatively TRBD1 (5 bases). The ends were cut back, 6 bases at V and 5 bases at J, with 19 bases in the middle. CDR1 is MDHEN and CDR2 is SYDVKM in the germline V gene. This CDR3 spans 15 amino acids. CDR3 nucleotide sequence: TGTGCCAGCAGACCTGGACACGGGGGGGTTTATGGCTACACCTTC. This encodes CASRPGHGGVYGYTF.

The gene calls are TRBV11-3 and TRBJ1-4; D gene ambiguous. Trimming took off 2 bases at V and 2 bases at J, with 9 bases between the two ends. Germline V gene sequence: CDR1 SGHNT, CDR2 YENEEA. The CDR3 length is 15 residues. The CDR3 DNA follows: TGTGCCAGCAGCTTATCAACGAATACTAATGAAAAACTGTTTTTT. It codes for CASSLSTNTNEKLFF.

This sequence joins TRBV19 and TRBJ2-7; the match to TRBD2 covers 11 bases. Germline V gene lookup returns CDR1 LNHDA and CDR2 SQIVND (reference sequence). V was clipped by 4 bases and J by 6 bases; unmatched bases: 5. The CDR3 spans 14 residues. In DNA, the CDR3 is TGTGCCAGTAGTACTACTAGCGGGGGCCCCGAGCAGTACTTC. Its protein product is CASSTTSGGPEQYF.

The sample holds a few counts of this clonotype. This chain connects TRBV11-1 to TRBJ2-6; 9 positions match TRBD1. J was trimmed by 5 bases and V by 7 bases; bases with no gene match: 18. The CDR3 runs to 19 residues. Germline V CDR1 and CDR2: SGHAT, FQDESV (reference sequence). The CDR3 DNA is TGTGCCAGCACCCAAGGGGGAGGACAGGGGACGATGAGGGCCAACGTCCTGACTTTC. Amino acids: CASTQGGGQGTMRANVLTF.

This clonotype was counted only a few times. The V call is TRBV28, the J call TRBJ2-5; unclear D gene. The tail of the sequence fits TRBJ2-3 better, so the J call may be wrong. Germline CDR1 and CDR2: MDHEN and SYDVKM. The CDR3 spans 13 residues. The CDR3 here is CASSLTDSGTQYF. The CDR3 nucleotides are TGTGCCAGCAGTTTGACGGATTCAGGTACGCAGTATTTT.

This clonotype was found many times. The gene calls are TRBV20-1 and TRBJ2-3; unclear D gene. Germline CDR1 DFQATT, CDR2 SNEGSKA (reference sequence). This CDR3 is 14 amino acids long. Deletions cut 6 bases from V and 1 base from J, with 14 bases between. The CDR3 protein is CSALVGSGTDTQYF. CDR3 bases: TGCAGTGCATTAGTGGGGTCGGGCACAGATACGCAGTATTTT.

This clonotype was recorded many times. The chain combines TRBV2 with TRBJ2-2; 7 bases map to TRBD2. The CDR3 contains 15 residues. CDR1 is SNHLY, CDR2 FYNNEI, per germline. V gave up 4 bases and J gave up 5 bases; unmatched junction bases: 7. CDR3 region: CASSAAGGGTGELFF. The CDR3 DNA reads as TGTGCCAGCAGTGCAGCCGGGGGAGGGACCGGGGAGCTGTTTTTT.

The chain joins TRBV2 to TRBJ2-1; 11 nucleotides agree with TRBD2. Germline lookup yields CDR1 SNHLY and CDR2 FYNNEI. V gave up 6 bases and J gave up 13 bases; unmatched junction bases: 26. The CDR3 is 19 residues long. The CDR3 DNA is TGTGCCAGCAGCTCTTCGGGTCTAGCGGGGGGCCCGGAGCAGAAGTTCCAGTTCTTC. Amino acids: CASSSSGLAGGPEQKFQFF. Using reference TRBV2 and TRBJ2-1 for the parts outside the CDR3, the full variable domain is EPEVTQTPSHQVTQMGQEVILRCVPISNHLYFYWYRQILGQKVEFLVSFYNNEISEKSEIFDDQFSVERPDGSNFTLKIRSTKLEDSAMYFCASSSSGLAGGPEQKFQFFGPGTRLTVL.

This clonotype has a count of ten or more. CDR3 coding DNA: TGTGCCTGGGCCACCCCGGGGCAGGGGAGAACCTTC. Translating it yields CAWATPGQGRTF. The chain is built from TRBV30 and TRBJ1-2; D perhaps matches TRBD1 (6 bases). Germline V gene lookup returns CDR1 GTSNPN and CDR2 SVGIG (reference sequence). The CDR3 has 12 amino acids. The ends were cut back, 5 bases at V and 14 bases at J, with 21 bases in the middle.

The gene calls are TRBV5-1 and TRBJ2-1; the D gene is possibly TRBD2 (5 bases). The germline gives CDR1 SGHRS, CDR2 YFSETQ. The CDR3 has 11 amino acids. Trimming took 4 bases from V and 13 from J, leaving 12 bases between them. In DNA, the CDR3 is TGCGCCAGCAGCCCCAGGACTGAACAGTTCTTC. It encodes CASSPRTEQFF. The complete variable domain, with remaining parts taken from reference TRBV5-1 and TRBJ2-1, reads KAGVTQTPRYLIKTRGQQVTLSCSPISGHRSVSWYQQTPGQGLQFLFEYFSETQRNKGNFPGRFSGRQFSNSRSEMNVSTLELGDSALYLCASSPRTEQFFGPGTRLTVL.

In the case of this clonotype: A read error may be the cause here, since a much bigger clone is one base away. This chain uses TRBV7-8 with TRBJ2-1, with 11 positions matching TRBD2. CDR3 length: 16 amino acids. Germline CDR1 and CDR2: SGHVS and FQNEAQ. Here the CDR3 reads CANSLPTSGGYNEQFF. The CDR3 DNA follows: TGTGCCAACAGCTTACCCACTAGCGGGGGTTACAATGAGCAGTTCTTC.

This clonotype was recorded many times. This chain uses TRBV19 with TRBJ1-1, with a tentative D call TRBD1 (5 bases). CDR1 and CDR2 (germline): LNHDA, SQIVND (reference sequence). Trimming pared 6 bases from V and 1 base from J, leaving 18 bases between. The CDR3 length is 16 residues. In nucleotides, the CDR3 is TGTGCCAGTAGCCCTTGGGCAGGGAGGAAGAACACTGAAGCTTTCTTT. Translating it yields CASSPWAGRKNTEAFF.